A single TCR beta chain is shown here with its context. The data originate from a study of blood T cell repertoires in COVID-19. Study-wide context: The origin of the acute and convalescent COVID-19 samples was the United States, Italy and Spain.

In the source study's methods: Reference gene primer amplification yielded estimated nucleated cell counts. The data were produced by immunoSEQ multiplex PCR, yet TCRdb's version contains in-frame clones alone and is incomplete. V and J calls and clone size are given by that table; D and trimming were obtained from the DNA. The top ten hold around 19% of the sample, which has approximately 120,000 clones, 86% seen once. V lost 4 bases and J 10 bases, leaving 18 bases between the germline ends. Germline assignment: CDR1 SGDLS and CDR2 YYNGEE. This CDR3 has 14 residues. Material: peripheral blood. This clonotype was obtained from a woman aged 45-59 years who had recovered from COVID-19. The gene calls are TRBV9 and TRBJ2-1, with a possible D match to TRBD1 (6 bases). CDR3 coding DNA: TGTGCCAGCAGCTCTAGTCCCAGACAGGTGGAGCAGTTCTTC. This sequence encodes CASSSSPRQVEQFF.